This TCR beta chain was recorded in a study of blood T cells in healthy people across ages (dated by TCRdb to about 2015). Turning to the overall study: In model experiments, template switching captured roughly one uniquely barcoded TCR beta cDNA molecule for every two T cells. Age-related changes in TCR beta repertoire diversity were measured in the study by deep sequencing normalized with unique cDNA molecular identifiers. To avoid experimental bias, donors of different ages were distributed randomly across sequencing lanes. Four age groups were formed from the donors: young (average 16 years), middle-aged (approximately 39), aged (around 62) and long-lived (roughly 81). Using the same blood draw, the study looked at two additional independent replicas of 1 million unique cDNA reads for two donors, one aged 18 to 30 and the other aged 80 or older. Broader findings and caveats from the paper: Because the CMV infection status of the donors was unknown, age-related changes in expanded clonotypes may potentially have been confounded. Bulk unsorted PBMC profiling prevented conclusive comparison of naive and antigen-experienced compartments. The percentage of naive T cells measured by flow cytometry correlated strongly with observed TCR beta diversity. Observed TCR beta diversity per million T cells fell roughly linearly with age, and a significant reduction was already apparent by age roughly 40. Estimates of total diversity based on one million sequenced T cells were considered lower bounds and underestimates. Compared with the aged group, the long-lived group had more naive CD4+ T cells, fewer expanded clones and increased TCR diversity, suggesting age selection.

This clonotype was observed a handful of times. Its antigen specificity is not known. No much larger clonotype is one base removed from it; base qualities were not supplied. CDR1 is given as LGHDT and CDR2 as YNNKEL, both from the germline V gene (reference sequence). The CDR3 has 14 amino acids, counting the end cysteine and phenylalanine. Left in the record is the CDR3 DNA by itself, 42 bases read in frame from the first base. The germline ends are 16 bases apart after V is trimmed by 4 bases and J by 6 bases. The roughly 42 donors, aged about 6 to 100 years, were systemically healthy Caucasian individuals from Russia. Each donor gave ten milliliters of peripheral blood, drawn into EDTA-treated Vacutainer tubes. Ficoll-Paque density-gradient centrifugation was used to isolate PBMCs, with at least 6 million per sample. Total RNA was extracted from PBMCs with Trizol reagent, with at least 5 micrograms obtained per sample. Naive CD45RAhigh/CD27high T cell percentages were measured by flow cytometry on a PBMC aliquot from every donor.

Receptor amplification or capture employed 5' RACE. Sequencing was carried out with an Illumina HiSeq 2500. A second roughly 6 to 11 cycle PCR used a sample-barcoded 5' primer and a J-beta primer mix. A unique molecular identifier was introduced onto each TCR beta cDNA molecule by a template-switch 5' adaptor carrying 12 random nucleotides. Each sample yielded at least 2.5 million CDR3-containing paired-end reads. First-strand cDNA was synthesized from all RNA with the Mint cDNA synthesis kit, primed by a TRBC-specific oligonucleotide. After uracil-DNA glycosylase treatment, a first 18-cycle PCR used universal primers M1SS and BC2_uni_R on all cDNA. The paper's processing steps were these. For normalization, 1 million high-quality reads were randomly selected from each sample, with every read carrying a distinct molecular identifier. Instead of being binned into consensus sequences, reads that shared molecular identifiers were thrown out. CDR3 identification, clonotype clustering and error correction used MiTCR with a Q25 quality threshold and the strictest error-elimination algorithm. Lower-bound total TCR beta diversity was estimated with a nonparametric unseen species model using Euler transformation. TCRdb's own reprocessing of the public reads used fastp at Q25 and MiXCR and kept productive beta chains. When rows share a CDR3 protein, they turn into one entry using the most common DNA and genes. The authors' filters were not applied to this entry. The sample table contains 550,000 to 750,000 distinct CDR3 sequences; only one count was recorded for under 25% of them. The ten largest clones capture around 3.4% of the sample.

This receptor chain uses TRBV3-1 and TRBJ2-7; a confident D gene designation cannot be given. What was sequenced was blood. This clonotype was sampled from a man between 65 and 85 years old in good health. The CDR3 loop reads CASSRSYGGFEQYF. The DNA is TGTGCCAGCAGCCGCTCCTACGGCGGTTTCGAGCAGTACTTC.